Listed below are T cell receptor beta chains from one sample, sequenced in a study of identical twins. TCRdb called the 5' RACE reads again in MiXCR, with one record for every CDR3 protein. The sample lists 200,000 or so distinct CDR3 sequences, approximately 16% occurring once. A further study also used this sample, focusing on T cells expressing NK-cell markers.

Sequenced input: CD8+ T cells sorted from blood. These receptors all come from a young woman in good health. The CDR3 runs from the conserved cysteine through the conserved F or W. The D gene is left open where the match is weak. Rows may omit the clone size; those that give it use once, few, many or a size class.

TRBV27,-,-,TRBJ1-5,CASSSDDHSNQPQHF,TGTGCCAGCAGTTCCGACGATCATAGCAATCAGCCCCAGCATTTT
TRBV15,-,TRBD2,TRBJ2-1,CATSSDVAGGPDEQFF,TGTGCCACCAGCAGCGATGTAGCGGGAGGGCCTGATGAGCAGTTCTTC
TRBV30,few,-,TRBJ2-7,CAWNPGRGRTYEQYF,TGTGCCTGGAACCCGGGGCGGGGCAGGACCTACGAGCAGTACTTC
TRBV10-3,few,-,TRBJ2-1,CAISVSPSVNNEQFF,TGTGCCATCAGTGTCTCCCCTTCAGTCAACAATGAGCAGTTCTTC
TRBV19,few,TRBD2,TRBJ2-1,CASSKRGRANEQFF,TGTGCCAGTAGTAAACGGGGGAGGGCCAATGAGCAGTTCTTC
TRBV27,-,-,TRBJ2-2,CASSSLSGYTGELFF,TGTGCCAGCAGTTCACTTTCAGGGTACACCGGGGAGCTGTTTTTT
TRBV2,few,-,TRBJ1-2,CASSGQIYGYTF,TGTGCCAGCAGTGGACAGATCTATGGCTACACCTTC
TRBV19,-,-,TRBJ2-1,CASSIGGLSYNEQFF,TGTGCCAGTAGTATCGGGGGGCTCTCCTACAATGAGCAGTTCTTC
TRBV9,few,-,TRBJ2-7,CASSVIPGYEQYF,TGTGCCAGCAGCGTAATCCCAGGCTACGAGCAGTACTTC
TRBV12-5,-,TRBD2,TRBJ2-1,CASSNGAGGPRNEQFF,TGTGCTAGTTCCAATGGGGCGGGAGGGCCGAGAAATGAGCAGTTCTTC
TRBV4-1,-,-,TRBJ2-1,CASSQDRGHEQFF,TGCGCCAGCAGCCAAGATCGGGGACATGAGCAGTTCTTC
TRBV12-3/TRBV12-4,few,-,TRBJ2-3,CASSLVSYRHTDTQYF,TGTGCCAGCTCCCTAGTGTCATACCGACACACAGATACGCAGTATTTT
TRBV7-6,-,-,TRBJ2-3,CASSFSRSHGTDTQYF,TGTGCCAGCAGCTTTTCCAGGAGTCACGGCACAGATACGCAGTATTTT
TRBV27,-,TRBD2,TRBJ2-7,CASSPGFGGWYEQYF,TGTGCCAGCAGCCCGGGTTTCGGGGGGTGGTACGAGCAGTACTTC
TRBV2,few,-,TRBJ1-2,CASSGTYGYTF,TGTGCCAGCAGTGGGACTTATGGCTACACCTTC
TRBV6-2/TRBV6-3,few,TRBD2,TRBJ2-5,CASSYSPAGEIETQYF,TGTGCCAGCAGTTACTCACCAGCGGGAGAGATAGAGACCCAGTACTTC
TRBV12-3/TRBV12-4,few,TRBD1,TRBJ1-1,CASERRGQNTEAFF,TGTGCCAGCGAGCGCAGGGGGCAGAACACTGAAGCTTTCTTT
TRBV5-1,few,-,TRBJ2-1,CASSSYLDNEQFF,TGCGCCAGCAGCTCTTACCTAGATAATGAGCAGTTCTTC
TRBV2,-,-,TRBJ2-6,CASSEKRPGANVLTF,TGTGCCAGCAGTGAAAAAAGGCCTGGGGCCAACGTCCTGACTTTC
TRBV12-3/TRBV12-4,once,-,TRBJ1-1,CASRDTGTEAFF,TGTGCCAGCAGGGACACGGGCACTGAAGCTTTCTTT
TRBV7-3,few,-,TRBJ1-2,CASSPGGDYGYTF,TGTGCCAGCAGCCCCGGAGGGGACTATGGCTACACCTTC
TRBV15,-,-,TRBJ2-2,CATSRGRGLAGELFF,TGTGCCACCAGCAGAGGACGAGGACTTGCCGGGGAGCTGTTTTTT
TRBV7-6,-,-,TRBJ1-1,CASSGFMDTEAFF,TGTGCCAGCAGCGGCTTTATGGACACTGAAGCTTTCTTT
TRBV12-3/TRBV12-4,many,-,TRBJ2-7,CASSLLAGEDYEQYF,TGTGCCAGCAGTTTATTGGCCGGTGAGGACTACGAGCAGTACTTC
TRBV12-3/TRBV12-4,many,-,TRBJ2-7,CASSFDGTYEQYF,TGTGCCAGCAGTTTCGACGGGACCTACGAGCAGTACTTC
TRBV27,few,TRBD2,TRBJ2-3,CASSRLAGVYRDTQYF,TGTGCCAGCAGCCGACTAGCGGGAGTGTATAGAGATACGCAGTATTTT
TRBV7-8,-,-,TRBJ2-5,CASSPYAQETQYF,TGTGCCAGCAGCCCGTATGCCCAAGAGACCCAGTACTTC
TRBV12-3/TRBV12-4,many,TRBD2,TRBJ2-1,CASSFTSGRANEQFF,TGTGCCAGCAGTTTCACCAGCGGGAGAGCCAATGAGCAGTTCTTC
TRBV29-1,few,-,TRBJ2-5,CSVEGRPERAQYF,TGCAGCGTTGAAGGCAGGCCGGAGAGGGCCCAGTACTTC
TRBV7-9,few,-,TRBJ1-5,CASSPTDQPQHF,TGTGCCAGCAGCCCCACAGATCAGCCCCAGCATTTT
TRBV15,-,-,TRBJ1-5,CATSRDLDLSQPQHF,TGTGCCACCAGCAGAGATCTAGATTTAAGTCAGCCCCAGCATTTT
TRBV6-2/TRBV6-3,few,TRBD1,TRBJ2-7,CAATTGTAHEQYF,TGTGCCGCCACTACCGGGACAGCCCACGAGCAGTACTTC
TRBV15,few,TRBD1,TRBJ2-5,CATRTGGRETQYF,TGTGCCACCAGGACAGGGGGACGGGAGACCCAGTACTTC
TRBV9,few,-,TRBJ1-1,CASSVEGTYTEAFF,TGTGCCAGCAGCGTAGAGGGGACCTACACTGAAGCTTTCTTT
TRBV10-2,-,-,TRBJ2-3,CASSESMASSADTQYF,TGCGCCAGCAGTGAGTCGATGGCCTCATCCGCAGATACGCAGTATTTT
TRBV7-9,few,TRBD1,TRBJ2-7,CASSWGQGPSYEQYF,TGTGCCAGCAGCTGGGGACAGGGGCCCTCCTACGAGCAGTACTTC
TRBV21-1,few,-,TRBJ2-3,CASSLKGRPSTDTQYF,TGTGCCAGCAGCCTTAAGGGGCGGCCTAGCACAGATACGCAGTATTTT
TRBV6-5,-,TRBD2,TRBJ2-3,CASSYSHVAGGIEAQYF,TGTGCCAGCAGTTACTCGCACGTAGCGGGGGGCATTGAGGCGCAGTATTTT
TRBV20-1,-,-,TRBJ2-3,CSARDLPSVRTDTQYF,TGCAGTGCTAGAGATTTACCGAGCGTGAGGACAGATACGCAGTATTTT
TRBV4-1,-,TRBD2,TRBJ2-3,CASSERLAGGADTQYF,TGCGCCAGCAGCGAACGACTAGCGGGGGGCGCAGATACGCAGTATTTT
TRBV20-1,-,TRBD1,TRBJ2-7,CSAAPLKGQGVLVHEQYF,TGCAGTGCCGCCCCCTTAAAGGGACAGGGGGTCCTGGTCCACGAGCAGTACTTC
TRBV10-3,-,-,TRBJ1-4,CAISDMGFNNEKLFF,TGTGCCATCAGTGATATGGGATTTAATAATGAAAAACTGTTTTTT
TRBV3-1,few,TRBD2,TRBJ2-7,CASSQPGPGGYEQYF,TGTGCCAGCAGCCAACCGGGACCGGGAGGCTACGAGCAGTACTTC
TRBV6-1,few,TRBD1,TRBJ1-2,CASRGQGAAGYTF,TGTGCCAGCAGGGGACAGGGGGCGGCTGGCTACACCTTC
TRBV12-3/TRBV12-4,few,-,TRBJ2-1,CASSFGARNEQFF,TGTGCCAGCAGTTTTGGGGCCCGCAATGAGCAGTTCTTC
TRBV18,few,-,TRBJ2-2,CASSPFPTGSKANTGELFF,TGTGCCAGCTCACCATTTCCGACAGGAAGCAAAGCTAACACCGGGGAGCTGTTTTTT
TRBV9,-,-,TRBJ2-7,CASSVGGSTPYEQYF,TGTGCCAGCAGCGTAGGGGGCAGCACTCCGTACGAGCAGTACTTC
TRBV11-2,few,-,TRBJ2-5,CASSLDPGPQETQYF,TGTGCCAGCAGCTTAGATCCCGGACCCCAAGAGACCCAGTACTTC
TRBV11-1,few,TRBD2,TRBJ2-2,CASSLAPLAGASAGLHTGELFF,TGTGCCAGCAGCTTAGCGCCACTAGCGGGGGCCTCAGCTGGTCTACACACCGGGGAGCTGTTTTTT
TRBV15,-,TRBD2,TRBJ2-1,CATSRVSGSEQFF,TGTGCCACCAGCAGAGTGAGCGGGAGTGAGCAGTTCTTC
TRBV4-2,few,TRBD2,TRBJ2-1,CASSQDLGRGTSGGPVNNEQFF,TGTGCCAGCAGCCAAGATCTTGGACGCGGGACTAGCGGGGGGCCGGTTAACAATGAGCAGTTCTTC
TRBV2,-,-,TRBJ2-7,CASRGTFYEQYF,TGTGCCAGCAGGGGGACGTTCTACGAGCAGTACTTC
TRBV7-8,-,TRBD2,TRBJ2-5,CASSWPLAGGPKGKETQYF,TGTGCCAGCAGCTGGCCCCTAGCGGGAGGGCCGAAGGGGAAAGAGACCCAGTACTTC
TRBV5-6,-,-,TRBJ2-1,CASTDWSYNEQFF,TGTGCCAGCACCGACTGGAGTTACAATGAGCAGTTCTTC
TRBV20-1,few,-,TRBJ1-5,CSANYERGNQPQHF,TGCAGTGCTAACTACGAAAGGGGGAATCAGCCCCAGCATTTT
TRBV25-1,few,-,TRBJ2-3,CASSPRGRTQYF,TGTGCCAGCAGCCCGAGGGGCAGGACGCAGTATTTT
TRBV7-6,-,TRBD1,TRBJ2-3,CASSLGTGGSIDTQYF,TGTGCCAGCAGCTTAGGGACAGGGGGATCTATAGATACGCAGTATTTT
TRBV5-6,few,-,TRBJ2-7,CASSLSQYEQYF,TGTGCCAGCAGCTTATCCCAATACGAGCAGTACTTC
TRBV6-5,few,-,TRBJ2-3,CASSYVASTDTQYF,TGTGCCAGCAGTTACGTCGCTAGCACAGATACGCAGTATTTT